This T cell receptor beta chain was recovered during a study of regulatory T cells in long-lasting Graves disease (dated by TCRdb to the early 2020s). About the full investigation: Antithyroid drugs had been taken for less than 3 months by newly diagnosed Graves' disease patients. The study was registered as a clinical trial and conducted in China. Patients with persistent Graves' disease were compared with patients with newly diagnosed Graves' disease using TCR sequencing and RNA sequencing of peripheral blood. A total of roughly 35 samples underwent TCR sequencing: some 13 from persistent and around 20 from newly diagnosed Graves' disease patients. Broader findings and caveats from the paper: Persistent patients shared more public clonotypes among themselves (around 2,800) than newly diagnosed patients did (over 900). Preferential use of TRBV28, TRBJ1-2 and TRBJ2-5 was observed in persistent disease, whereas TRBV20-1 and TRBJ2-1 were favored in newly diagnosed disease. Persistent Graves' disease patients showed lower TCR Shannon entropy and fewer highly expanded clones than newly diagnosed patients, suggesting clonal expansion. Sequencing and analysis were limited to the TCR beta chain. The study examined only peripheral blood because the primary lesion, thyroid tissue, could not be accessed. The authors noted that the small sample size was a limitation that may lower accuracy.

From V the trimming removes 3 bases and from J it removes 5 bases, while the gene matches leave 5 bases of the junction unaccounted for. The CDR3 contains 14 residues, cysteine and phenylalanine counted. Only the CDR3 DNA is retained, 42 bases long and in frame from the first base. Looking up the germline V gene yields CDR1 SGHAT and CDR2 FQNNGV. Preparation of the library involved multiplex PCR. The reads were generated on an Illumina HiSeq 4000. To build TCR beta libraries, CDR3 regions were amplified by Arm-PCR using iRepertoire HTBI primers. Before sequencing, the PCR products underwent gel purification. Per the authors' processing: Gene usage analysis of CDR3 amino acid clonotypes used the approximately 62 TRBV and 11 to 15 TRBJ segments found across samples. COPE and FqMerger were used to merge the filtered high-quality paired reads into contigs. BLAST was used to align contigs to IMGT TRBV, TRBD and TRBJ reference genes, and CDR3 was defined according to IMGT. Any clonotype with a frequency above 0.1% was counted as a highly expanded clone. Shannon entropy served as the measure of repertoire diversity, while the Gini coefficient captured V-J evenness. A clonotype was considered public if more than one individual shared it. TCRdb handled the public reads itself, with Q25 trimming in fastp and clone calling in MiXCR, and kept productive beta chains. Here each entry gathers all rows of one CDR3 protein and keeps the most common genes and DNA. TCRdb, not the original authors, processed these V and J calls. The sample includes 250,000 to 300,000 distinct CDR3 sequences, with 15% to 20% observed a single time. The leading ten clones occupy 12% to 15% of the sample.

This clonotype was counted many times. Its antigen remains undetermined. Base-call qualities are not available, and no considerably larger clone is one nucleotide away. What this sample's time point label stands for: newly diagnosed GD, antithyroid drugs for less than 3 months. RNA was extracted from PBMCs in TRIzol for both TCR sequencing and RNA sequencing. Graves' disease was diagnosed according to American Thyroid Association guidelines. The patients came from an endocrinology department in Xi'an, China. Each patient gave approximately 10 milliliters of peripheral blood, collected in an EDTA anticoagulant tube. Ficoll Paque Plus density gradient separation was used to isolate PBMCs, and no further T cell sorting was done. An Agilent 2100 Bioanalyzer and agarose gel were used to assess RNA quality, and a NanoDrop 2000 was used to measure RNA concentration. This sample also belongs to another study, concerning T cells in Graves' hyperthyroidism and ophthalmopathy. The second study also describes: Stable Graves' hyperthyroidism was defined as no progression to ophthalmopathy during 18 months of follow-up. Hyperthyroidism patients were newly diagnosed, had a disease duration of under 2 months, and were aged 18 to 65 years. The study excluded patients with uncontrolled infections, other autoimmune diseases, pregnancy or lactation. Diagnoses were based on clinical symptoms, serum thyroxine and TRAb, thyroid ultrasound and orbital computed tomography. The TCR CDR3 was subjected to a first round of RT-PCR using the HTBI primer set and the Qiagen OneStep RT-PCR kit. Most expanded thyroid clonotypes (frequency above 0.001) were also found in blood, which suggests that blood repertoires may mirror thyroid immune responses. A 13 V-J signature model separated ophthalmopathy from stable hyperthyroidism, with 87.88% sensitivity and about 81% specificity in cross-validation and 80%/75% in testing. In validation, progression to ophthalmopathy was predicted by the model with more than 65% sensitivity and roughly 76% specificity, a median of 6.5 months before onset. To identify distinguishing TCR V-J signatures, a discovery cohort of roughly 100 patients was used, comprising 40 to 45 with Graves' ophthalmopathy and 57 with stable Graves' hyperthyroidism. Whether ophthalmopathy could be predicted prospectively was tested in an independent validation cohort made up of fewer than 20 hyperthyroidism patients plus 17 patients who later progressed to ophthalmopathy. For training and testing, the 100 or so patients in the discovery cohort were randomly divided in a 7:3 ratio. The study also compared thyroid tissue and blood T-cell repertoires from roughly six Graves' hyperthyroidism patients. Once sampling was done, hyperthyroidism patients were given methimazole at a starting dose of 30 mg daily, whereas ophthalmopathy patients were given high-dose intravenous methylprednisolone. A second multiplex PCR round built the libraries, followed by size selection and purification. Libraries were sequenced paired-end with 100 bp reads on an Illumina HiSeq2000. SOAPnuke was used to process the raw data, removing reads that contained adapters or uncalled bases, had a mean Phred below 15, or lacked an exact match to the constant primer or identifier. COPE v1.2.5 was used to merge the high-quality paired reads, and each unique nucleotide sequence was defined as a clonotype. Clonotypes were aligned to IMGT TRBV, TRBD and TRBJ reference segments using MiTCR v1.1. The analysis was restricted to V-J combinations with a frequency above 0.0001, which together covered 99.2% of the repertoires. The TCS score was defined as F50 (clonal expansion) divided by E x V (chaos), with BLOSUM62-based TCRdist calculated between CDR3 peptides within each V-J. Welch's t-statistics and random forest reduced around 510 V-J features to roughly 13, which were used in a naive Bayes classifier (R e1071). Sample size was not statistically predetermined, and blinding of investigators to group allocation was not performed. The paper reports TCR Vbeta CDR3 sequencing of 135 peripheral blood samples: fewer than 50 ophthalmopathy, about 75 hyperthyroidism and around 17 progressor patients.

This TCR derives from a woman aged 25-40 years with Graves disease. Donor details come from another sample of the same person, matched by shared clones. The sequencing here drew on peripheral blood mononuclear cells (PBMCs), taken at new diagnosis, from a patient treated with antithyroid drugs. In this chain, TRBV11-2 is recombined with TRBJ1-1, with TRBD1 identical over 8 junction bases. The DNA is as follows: TGTGCCAGCAGCTTGCCACAGGGGGGTACTGAAGCTTTCTTT. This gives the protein CASSLPQGGTEAFF.